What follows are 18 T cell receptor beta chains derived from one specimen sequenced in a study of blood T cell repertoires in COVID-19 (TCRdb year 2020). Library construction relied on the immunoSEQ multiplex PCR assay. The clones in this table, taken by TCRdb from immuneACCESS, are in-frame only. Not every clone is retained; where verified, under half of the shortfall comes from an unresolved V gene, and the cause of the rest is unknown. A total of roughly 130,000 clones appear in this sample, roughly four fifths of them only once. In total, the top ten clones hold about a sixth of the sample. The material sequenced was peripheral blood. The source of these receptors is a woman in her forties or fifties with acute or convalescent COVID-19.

The CDR3, as DNA: TGTGCCAGCAGAAAAACCCGGGACAGGGGGCAAACTGGGGCCAACGTCCTGACTTTC. Amino acids: CASRKTRDRGQTGANVLTF. The V call is TRBV2, the J call TRBJ2-6, with 12 bases fitting TRBD1. The CDR3 length is 19 residues. V shed 6 bases, J shed 2 bases, and the junction held 11 bases outside the gene matches. The germline gives CDR1 SNHLY, CDR2 FYNNEI.

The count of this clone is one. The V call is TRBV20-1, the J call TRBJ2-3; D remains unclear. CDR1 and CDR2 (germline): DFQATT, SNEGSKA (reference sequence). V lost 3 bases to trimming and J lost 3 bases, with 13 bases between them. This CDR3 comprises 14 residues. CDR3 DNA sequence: TGCAGTGCTAGTCCAGCGAGTGAGACAGATACGCAGTATTTT. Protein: CSASPASETDTQYF.

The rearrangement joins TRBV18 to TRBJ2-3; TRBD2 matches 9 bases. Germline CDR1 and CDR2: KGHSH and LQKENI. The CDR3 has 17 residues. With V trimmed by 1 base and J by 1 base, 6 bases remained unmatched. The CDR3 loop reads CASSPLAGEDGTDTQYF. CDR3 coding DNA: TGTGCCAGCTCACCACTAGCGGGGGAGGATGGCACAGATACGCAGTATTTT.

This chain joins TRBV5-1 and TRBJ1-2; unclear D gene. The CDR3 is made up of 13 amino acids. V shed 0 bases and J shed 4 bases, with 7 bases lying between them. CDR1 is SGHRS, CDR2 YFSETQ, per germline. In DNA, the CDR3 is TGCGCCAGCAGCTTGGCCCCTCGCTATGGCTACACCTTC. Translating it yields CASSLAPRYGYTF. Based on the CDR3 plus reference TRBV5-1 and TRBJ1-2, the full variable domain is KAGVTQTPRYLIKTRGQQVTLSCSPISGHRSVSWYQQTPGQGLQFLFEYFSETQRNKGNFPGRFSGRQFSNSRSEMNVSTLELGDSALYLCASSLAPRYGYTFGSGTRLTVV.

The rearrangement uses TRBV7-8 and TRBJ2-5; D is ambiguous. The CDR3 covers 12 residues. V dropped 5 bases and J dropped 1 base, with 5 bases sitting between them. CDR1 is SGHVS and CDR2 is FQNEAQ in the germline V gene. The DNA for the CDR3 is TGTGCCAGCAGCCCCAGCCAAGAGACCCAGTACTTC. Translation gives CASSPSQETQYF. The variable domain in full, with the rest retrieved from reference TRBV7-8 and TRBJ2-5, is GAGVSQSPRYKVAKRGQDVALRCDPISGHVSLFWYQQALGQGPEFLTYFQNEAQLDKSGLPSDRFFAERPEGSVSTLKIQRTQQEDSAVYLCASSPSQETQYFGPGTRLLVL.

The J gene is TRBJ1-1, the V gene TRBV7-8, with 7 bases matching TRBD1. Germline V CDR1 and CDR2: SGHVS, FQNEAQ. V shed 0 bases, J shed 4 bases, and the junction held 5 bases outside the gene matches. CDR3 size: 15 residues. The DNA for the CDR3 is TGTGCCAGCAGCTTAGCGAGCAGGGGGTTCACTGAAGCTTTCTTT. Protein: CASSLASRGFTEAFF.

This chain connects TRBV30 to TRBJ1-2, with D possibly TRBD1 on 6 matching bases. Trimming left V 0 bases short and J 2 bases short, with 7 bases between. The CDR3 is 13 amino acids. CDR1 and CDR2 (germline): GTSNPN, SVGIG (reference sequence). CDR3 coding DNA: TGTGCCTGGAGTGTCGGGACAAACTATGGCTACACCTTC. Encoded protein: CAWSVGTNYGYTF.

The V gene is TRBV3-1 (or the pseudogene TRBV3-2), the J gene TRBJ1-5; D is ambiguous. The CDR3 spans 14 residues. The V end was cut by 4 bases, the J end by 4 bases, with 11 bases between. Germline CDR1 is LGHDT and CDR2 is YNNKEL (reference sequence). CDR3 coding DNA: TGTGCCAGCAGCCCCTCCCACTTGAATCAGCCCCAGCATTTT. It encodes CASSPSHLNQPQHF.

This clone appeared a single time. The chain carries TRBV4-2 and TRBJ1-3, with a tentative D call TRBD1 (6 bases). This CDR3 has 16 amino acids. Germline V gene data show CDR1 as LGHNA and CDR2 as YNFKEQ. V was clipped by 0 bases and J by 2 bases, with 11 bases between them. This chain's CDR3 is CASSQDPGTTGNTIYF. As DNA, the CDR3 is TGTGCCAGCAGCCAAGACCCCGGGACAACTGGAAACACCATATATTTT.

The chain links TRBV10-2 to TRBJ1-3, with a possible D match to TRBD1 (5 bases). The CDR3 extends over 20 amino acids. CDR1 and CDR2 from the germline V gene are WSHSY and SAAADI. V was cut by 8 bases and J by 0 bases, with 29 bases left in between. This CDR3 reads CASSRQTYDTYLSSGNTIYF. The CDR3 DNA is TGCGCCAGCTCTCGACAGACATACGACACCTACCTGAGCTCTGGAAACACCATATATTTT.

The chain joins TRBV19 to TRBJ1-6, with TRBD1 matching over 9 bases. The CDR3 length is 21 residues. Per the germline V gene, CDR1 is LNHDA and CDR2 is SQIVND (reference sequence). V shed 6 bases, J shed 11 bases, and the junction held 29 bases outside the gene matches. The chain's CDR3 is CASSPSKKLTGQGVAGTPLHF. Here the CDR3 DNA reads TGTGCCAGTAGCCCCTCAAAAAAGCTCACGGGACAGGGTGTCGCCGGGACACCCCTCCACTTT. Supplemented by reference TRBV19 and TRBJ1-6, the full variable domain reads DGGITQSPKYLFRKEGQNVTLSCEQNLNHDAMYWYRQDPGQGLRLIYYSQIVNDFQKGDIAEGYSVSREKKESFPLTVTSAQKNPTAFYLCASSPSKKLTGQGVAGTPLHFGNGTRLTVT.

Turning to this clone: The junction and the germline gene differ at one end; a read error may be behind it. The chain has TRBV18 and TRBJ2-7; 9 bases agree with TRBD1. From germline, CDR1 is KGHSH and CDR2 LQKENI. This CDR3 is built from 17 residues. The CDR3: CASSPRAAGQGKDEQYF. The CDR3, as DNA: TGTGCCAGCTCCCCACGAGCGGCGGGACAGGGTAAGGACGAGCAGTACTTC.

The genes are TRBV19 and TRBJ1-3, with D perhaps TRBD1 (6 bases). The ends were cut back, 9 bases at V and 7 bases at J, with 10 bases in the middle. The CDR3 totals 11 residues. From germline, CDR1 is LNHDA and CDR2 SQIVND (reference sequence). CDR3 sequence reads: CASGQGNTIYF. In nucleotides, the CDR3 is TGTGCCAGCGGCCAGGGGAACACCATATATTTT.

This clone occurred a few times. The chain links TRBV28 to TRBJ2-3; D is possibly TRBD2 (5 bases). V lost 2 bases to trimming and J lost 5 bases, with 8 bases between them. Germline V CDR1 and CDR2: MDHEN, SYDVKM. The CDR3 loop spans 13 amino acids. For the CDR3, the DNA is TGTGCCAGCAGTTTAGGCGGGTTAGATACGCAGTATTTT. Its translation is CASSLGGLDTQYF.

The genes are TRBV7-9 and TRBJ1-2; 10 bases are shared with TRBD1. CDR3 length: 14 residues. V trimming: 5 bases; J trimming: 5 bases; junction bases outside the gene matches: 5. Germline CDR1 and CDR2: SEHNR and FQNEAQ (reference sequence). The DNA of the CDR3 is TGTGCCAGCAGCCAATCGGACAGGGGGTATGGCTACACCTTC. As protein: CASSQSDRGYGYTF.

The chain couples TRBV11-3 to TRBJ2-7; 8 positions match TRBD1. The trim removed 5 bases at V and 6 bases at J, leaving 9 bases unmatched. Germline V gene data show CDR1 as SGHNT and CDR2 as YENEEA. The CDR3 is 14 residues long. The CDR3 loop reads CASSRNQGALEQYF. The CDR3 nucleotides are TGTGCCAGCAGCCGAAATCAGGGGGCGCTCGAGCAGTACTTC.

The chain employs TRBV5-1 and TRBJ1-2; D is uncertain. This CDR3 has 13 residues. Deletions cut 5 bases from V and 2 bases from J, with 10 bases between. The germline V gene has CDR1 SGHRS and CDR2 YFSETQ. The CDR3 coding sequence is TGCGCCAGCAGAACAGATCCCAACTATGGCTACACCTTC. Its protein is CASRTDPNYGYTF.

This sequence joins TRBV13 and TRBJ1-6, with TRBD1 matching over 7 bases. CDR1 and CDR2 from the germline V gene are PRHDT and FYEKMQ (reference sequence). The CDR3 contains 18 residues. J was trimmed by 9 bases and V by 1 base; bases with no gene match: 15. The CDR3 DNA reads TGTGCCAGCAGCTTAGCGGGACAGTTACCGGCGCACGGTTCACCCCTCCACTTT. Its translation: CASSLAGQLPAHGSPLHF.